What follows are 11 T cell receptor beta chains derived from one specimen sequenced in a study of T cell responses to AZD1222 COVID-19 vaccine. Assay: immunoSEQ multiplex PCR; the TCRdb copy retains only in-frame clones and omits some. The sample gives some 140,000 clones, around nine tenths of which show up once; less than 7% is in the top ten. The sequencing used peripheral blood, collected on day 0 of AZD1222 vaccination. The receptors shown here come from an adult in good health.

With respect to this clone: Relative to the germline gene, one junction end is altered; a read error may explain this. The chain uses TRBV7-7 and TRBJ2-1, with D tentatively TRBD2 (6 bases). The CDR3 loop spans 13 amino acids. Germline CDR1 reads SSHAT; CDR2 reads FNYEAQ (reference sequence). The CDR3 reads CASSISRGGEQFF. CDR3 in DNA: TGTGCTAGCAGCATCTCCCGGGGAGGTGAGCAGTTCTTC.

This chain connects TRBV4-2 to TRBJ1-3; maybe TRBD1 (6 bases). The CDR3 length is 16 residues. The ends were cut back, 2 bases at V and 0 bases at J, with 11 bases in the middle. CDR1 and CDR2 from the germline V gene are LGHNA and YNFKEQ. The CDR3 DNA reads as TGTGCCAGCAGCCAATTACAGGGATTCTCTGGAAACACCATATATTTT. Translated, it gives CASSQLQGFSGNTIYF.

This clone was picked up a small number of times. The V gene is TRBV19, the J gene TRBJ1-1, with 8 bases identical to TRBD1. V was clipped by 1 base and J by 4 bases; unmatched bases: 23. Germline V gene lookup returns CDR1 LNHDA and CDR2 SQIVND (reference sequence). The CDR3 extends over 21 amino acids. CDR3 in DNA: TGTGCCAGTAGTATAGCATTAAGGGGACAGGCCATACTCTCCATGGGCACTGAAGCTTTCTTT. Amino acids: CASSIALRGQAILSMGTEAFF.

This chain joins TRBV4-3 and TRBJ2-3, with no clear D. The ends were cut back, 1 base at V and 0 bases at J, with 17 bases in the middle. The CDR3 loop spans 18 amino acids. CDR1 and CDR2 from the germline V gene are LGHNA and YSLEER. The CDR3 reads CASSQGPQDATSTDTQYF. The CDR3 DNA follows: TGCGCCAGCAGCCAAGGGCCCCAGGACGCTACTAGCACAGATACGCAGTATTTT.

The V call is TRBV2, the J call TRBJ1-1, with D hard to call. V was shortened by 1 base and J by 1 base, with 13 bases between the two germline ends. The CDR3 sequence is 16 residues long. Germline values: CDR1 SNHLY, CDR2 FYNNEI. The CDR3 spells CASSEVPGVWNTEAFF. CDR3 DNA: TGTGCCAGCAGTGAAGTACCGGGAGTCTGGAACACTGAAGCTTTCTTT.

The CDR3 DNA reads TGTGCCACTCAGACAGATTACACCGGGGAGCTGTTTTTT. Translating it yields CATQTDYTGELFF. This chain uses TRBV12-3 or TRBV12-4 with TRBJ2-2, with a weak D call TRBD1 (5 bases). Trimming stripped 10 bases from V and 3 bases from J, with 12 bases between. CDR3 size: 13 residues.

The genes are TRBV13 and TRBJ2-2; 8 bases fit TRBD2. The CDR3 is 17 residues long. V dropped 5 bases and J dropped 4; count of bases not matched to a gene: 12. The germline gives CDR1 PRHDT, CDR2 FYEKMQ (reference sequence). In DNA, the CDR3 is TGTGCCAGCAGCCCCCGGGGAGCGGGAGAGGCCACCGGGGAGCTGTTTTTT. Protein: CASSPRGAGEATGELFF. Using reference TRBV13 and TRBJ2-2 for the parts outside the CDR3, the full variable domain is AAGVIQSPRHLIKEKRETATLKCYPIPRHDTVYWYQQGPGQDPQFLISFYEKMQSDKGSIPDRFSAQQFSDYHSELNMSSLELGDSALYFCASSPRGAGEATGELFFGEGSRLTVL.

The chain couples TRBV5-1 to TRBJ2-1; no clear D gene. Germline CDR1 and CDR2: SGHRS and YFSETQ. The CDR3 sequence is 14 residues long. Between the trimmed V and J ends, which lost 5 bases and 6 bases, there was a span of 15 bases. This chain's CDR3 is CASRETFRINEQFF. The DNA of the CDR3 is TGCGCCAGCAGGGAAACCTTTCGAATCAATGAGCAGTTCTTC.

The chain is built from TRBV28 and TRBJ2-7, with 9 bases aligning to TRBD1. The CDR3 loop spans 15 amino acids. CDR1 and CDR2 (germline): MDHEN, SYDVKM. V gave up 8 bases and J gave up 5 bases; unmatched junction bases: 13. DNA of the CDR3: TGTGCCAGCGGCTTGGGGGGACAGGGTCTGGACGAGCAGTACTTC. It encodes CASGLGGQGLDEQYF. The whole variable domain, remainder taken from reference TRBV28 and TRBJ2-7, is DVKVTQSSRYLVKRTGEKVFLECVQDMDHENMFWYRQDPGLGLRLIYFSYDVKMKEKGDIPEGYSVSREKKERFSLILESASTNQTSMYLCASGLGGQGLDEQYFGPGTRLTVT.

The sample holds one count of this clone. The J gene is TRBJ2-2, the V gene TRBV7-2, with D possibly matching TRBD1 (6 bases). This CDR3 is 15 amino acids long. Between the trimmed V and J ends, which lost 1 base and 7 bases, there was a span of 13 bases. The germline gives CDR1 SGHTA, CDR2 FQGNSA. This CDR3 is CASSLEWGQSGELFF. In DNA, the CDR3 is TGTGCCAGCAGCTTAGAGTGGGGGCAAAGCGGGGAGCTGTTTTTT.

This rearrangement joins TRBV30 to TRBJ2-1; TRBD2 matches 7 bases. The length of the CDR3 is 13 residues. V gave up 4 bases and J gave up 7 bases; unmatched junction bases: 7. Germline V lookup: CDR1 GTSNPN, CDR2 SVGIG (reference sequence). This chain's CDR3 is CAWKSGGRNEQFF. The CDR3 nucleotides are TGTGCCTGGAAATCGGGGGGAAGGAATGAGCAGTTCTTC.